Listed here is a single T cell receptor beta chain. Its antigen remains unidentified. No much larger clone exists at a distance of one base, and base qualities are not known. Between the V and J ends, shortened by 1 base and 1 base respectively, the junction contains 7 bases. From a lookup of the germline V gene, CDR1 and CDR2 are SGHRS and YFSETQ. The CDR3 numbers 14 residues from cysteine through phenylalanine. The DNA shown is the 42-base CDR3, in frame from base 1. In light of the paper, this sample's time point label describes: cycle 1 day 1 (C1D1), immediately before nivolumab initiation. Relapse after autologous stem cell transplantation had occurred in all trial patients, and cohorts A, B and C were distinguished by prior brentuximab vedotin exposure. Using a Miltenyi CD8+ T cell isolation kit, CD8+ T cells were purified from thawed PBMCs through magnetic negative selection. The trial cohort was composed of approximately 60 patients with relapsed/refractory classical Hodgkin lymphoma, for whom complete response, partial response or progressive disease was recorded as best overall response. In the multi-cohort phase II CheckMate 205 trial, trial patients received single-agent nivolumab. An independent review committee assessed best overall response by applying the 2007 International Working Group response criteria. Trial PBMCs were collected just before the start of nivolumab (C1D1) and during therapy at cycle 2 day 1 and cycle 4 day 1. Peripheral blood was collected in 8 mL Vacutainer Cell Preparation Tubes, from which PBMCs were isolated by centrifugation and then cryopreserved. Purified CD4+ and CD8+ fractions were prepared only for cases with an additional available PBMC sample. Magnetically labelled cells were removed on LS columns in a quadroMACS separator, and the flow-through was retained as the purified fraction.

This entry is derived from a study of PD-1 blockade in classical Hodgkin lymphoma (dated by TCRdb to 2018 to 2020). The study in broad terms: Nivolumab dosing was 3 mg/kg intravenously every 2 weeks, continuing until either disease progression or unacceptable toxicity. The study used CyTOF and TCR beta sequencing to define a peripheral blood immune signature of response to PD-1 blockade in classical Hodgkin lymphoma. What the study reported, not specific to this receptor: The study covered only a single clinical trial cohort, and the causes of the repertoire differences, possibly disease activity or prior therapy, were still not defined. A significant rise by C4D1 was seen in CD4+ but not CD8+ TCR diversity (p=0.0027 vs p=0.16), with the rise being most apparent in complete responders (p=0.02). Baseline TCR diversity was reported to be lower in newly diagnosed patients than in healthy donors, and even lower in relapsed/refractory patients. Lower diversity was observed in patients in whom nivolumab was started less than 1 year after ASCT, and these patients were excluded from later analyses so that confounding by immune reconstitution would be avoided. Trial patients with a complete response had baseline diversity similar to that of newly diagnosed patients, while partial responders and progressors had significantly lower diversity.

Genomic DNA was isolated using the Qiagen DNeasy kit from unsorted PBMCs as well as from negatively selected CD4+ and CD8+ fractions. Using primers that anneal to V and J segments, immunoSEQ multiplex PCR amplified the TCR beta CDR3 regions. A synthetic immune receptor repertoire was used to minimize amplification bias, and any remaining bias was removed computationally after sequencing. The published analysis was carried out like this. Custom Python scripts were used to quantify repertoire diversity as the Shannon entropy index. Unsorted, CD4+ and CD8+ repertoires were analyzed separately, except for combined analyses in which CD4+ and CD8+ sequences were merged in silico. Clonal expansion was defined as a frequency increase of at least 2-fold after treatment compared with C1D1, and clones undetected at baseline were assigned a pseudocount of 0.5. Clones with 0 or 1 copy at C1D1 were classified as singleton clones, and clones with 2 or more copies were classified as non-singleton clones. Clones expanded in unsorted samples were labelled as CD4+, CD8+ or unknown by matching protein sequences in sorted samples from the same patient. Diversity changes from C1D1 to C4D1 were tested in paired samples using Wilcoxon tests. In TCRdb, the immuneACCESS table is reduced to in-frame sequences with V and J assigned. These tables do not hold every clone; where another copy was compared, an unresolved V gene accounts for under half, and the others remain unexplained. The V and J calls and clone size were taken over from that table, and D and trimming were inferred from the DNA. This sample lists about 12,000 clones; approximately 81% were detected once. The ten largest account for 38% of the sample.

This receptor was obtained from a human donor with classical Hodgkin lymphoma. The chain joins TRBV5-1 to TRBJ2-3, with the D gene not clear enough to name. This specimen was CD8+ T cells from blood, taken at baseline. The DNA is as follows: TGCGCCAGCAGCTTGTGGCAGGGCACAGATACGCAGTATTTT. It is translated as CASSLWQGTDTQYF.